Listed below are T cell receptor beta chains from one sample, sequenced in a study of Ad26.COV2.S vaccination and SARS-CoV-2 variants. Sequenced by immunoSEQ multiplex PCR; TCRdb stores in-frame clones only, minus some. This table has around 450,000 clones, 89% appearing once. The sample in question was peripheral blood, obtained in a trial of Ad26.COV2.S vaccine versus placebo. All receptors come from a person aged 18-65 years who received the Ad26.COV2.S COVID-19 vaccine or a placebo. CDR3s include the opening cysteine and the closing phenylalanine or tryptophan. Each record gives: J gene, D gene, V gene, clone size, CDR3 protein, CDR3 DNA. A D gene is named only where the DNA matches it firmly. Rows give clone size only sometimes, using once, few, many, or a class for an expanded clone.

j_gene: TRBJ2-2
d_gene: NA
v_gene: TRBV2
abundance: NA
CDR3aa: CASSEIWGGELFF
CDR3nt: TGTGCCAGCAGTGAGATTTGGGGCGGGGAGCTGTTTTTT

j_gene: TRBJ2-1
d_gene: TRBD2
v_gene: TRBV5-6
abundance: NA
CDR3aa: CASSLGSGGAKQFF
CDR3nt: TGTGCCAGCAGCTTGGGTAGCGGGGGGGCCAAGCAGTTCTTC

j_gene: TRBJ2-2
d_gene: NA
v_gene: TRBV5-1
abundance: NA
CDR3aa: CASSFASATGELFF
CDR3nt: TGCGCCAGCAGCTTTGCTTCTGCCACCGGGGAGCTGTTTTTT

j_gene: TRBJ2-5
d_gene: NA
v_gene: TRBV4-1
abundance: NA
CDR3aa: CASSQVGLKGETQYF
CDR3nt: TGCGCCAGCAGCCAAGTAGGCCTCAAAGGGGAGACCCAGTACTTC

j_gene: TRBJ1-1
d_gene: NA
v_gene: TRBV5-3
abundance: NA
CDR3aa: CARSLFYGPLNTEAFF
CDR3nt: TGTGCCAGAAGCTTGTTTTATGGGCCACTCAACACTGAAGCTTTCTTT

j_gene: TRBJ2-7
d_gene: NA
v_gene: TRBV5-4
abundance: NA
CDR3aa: CASSSVVGQDEQYF
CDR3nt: TGTGCCAGCAGTTCAGTCGTAGGGCAGGACGAGCAGTACTTC

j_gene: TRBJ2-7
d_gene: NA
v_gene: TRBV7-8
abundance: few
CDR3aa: CASSLVGRASYEQYF
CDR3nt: TGTGCCAGCAGCTTAGTCGGCAGGGCCTCCTACGAGCAGTACTTC

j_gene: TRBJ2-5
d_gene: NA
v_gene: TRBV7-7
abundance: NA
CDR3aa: CASTPGRYGTETQYF
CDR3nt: TGTGCTAGCACCCCCGGCCGGTATGGAACAGAGACCCAGTACTTC

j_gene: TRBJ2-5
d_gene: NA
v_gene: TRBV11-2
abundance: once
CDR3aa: CASSLGHPVGETQYF
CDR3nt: TGTGCCAGCAGCTTAGGGCACCCGGTGGGGGAGACCCAGTACTTC

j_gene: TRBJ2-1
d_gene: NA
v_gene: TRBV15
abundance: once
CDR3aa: CATSRDNEQFF
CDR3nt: TGTGCCACCAGCAGAGACAATGAGCAGTTCTTC

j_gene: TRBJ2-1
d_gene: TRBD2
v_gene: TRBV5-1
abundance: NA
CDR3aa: CASSLGAGETNEQFF
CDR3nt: TGCGCCAGCAGCTTGGGAGCGGGGGAGACAAATGAGCAGTTCTTC